A single sample is the source of the 4 T cell receptor beta chains below, sequenced in a study of T cell responses to AZD1222 COVID-19 vaccine. Assay used: immunoSEQ multiplex PCR; TCRdb lists only in-frame clones, some missing. The sample has 100,000 or so clones, just under 90% seen once. This specimen was peripheral blood, taken on day 0 of AZD1222 vaccination. These receptor sequences come from an adult in good health.

This sequence joins TRBV18 and TRBJ1-3; weak D call: TRBD1 (5 bases). The germline V gene encodes CDR1 KGHSH and CDR2 LQKENI. CDR3 length equals 14 residues. V shed 1 base and J shed 4 bases, with 8 bases lying between them. CDR3: CASSPQGVGNTIYF. CDR3 DNA sequence: TGTGCCAGCTCACCACAAGGGGTCGGAAACACCATATATTTT.

This chain joins TRBV19 and TRBJ1-5; D gene ambiguous. Germline CDR1 reads LNHDA; CDR2 reads SQIVND (reference sequence). V shed 8 bases and J shed 6 bases, with 17 bases lying between them. The CDR3 is 14 amino acids. CDR3 nucleotides: TGTGCCAGTCGCGTGGAGGGCGCGAGTCAGCCCCAGCATTTT. Translating gives CASRVEGASQPQHF.

Only one count was recorded for this clone. The V call is TRBV7-2, the J call TRBJ2-7; 8 bases line up with TRBD1. The CDR3 loop spans 13 amino acids. J gave up 4 bases and V 1 base, and 0 bases lay outside the gene matches. CDR1 and CDR2 from the germline V gene are SGHTA and FQGNSA. The CDR3 coding sequence is TGTGCCAGCAGCTTAGGGACAGGGTACGAGCAGTACTTC. Its translation: CASSLGTGYEQYF.

The chain combines TRBV9 with TRBJ1-2, with D maybe TRBD1 (5 bases). The CDR3 spans 16 residues. CDR1 is SGDLS, CDR2 YYNGEE, per germline. The germline V and J ends were trimmed by 0 bases and 8 bases, with 20 bases remaining between them. DNA of the CDR3: TGTGCCAGCAGCGTAGACCACCGGGACCTAAAAGGAGGCTACACCTTC. This gives the protein CASSVDHRDLKGGYTF.